This TCR beta chain was observed in a study of technical replicates of blood from a handful of donors. The table came from immunoSEQ multiplex PCR; TCRdb's copy has only in-frame clones and leaves some out. Of about 16,000 clones listed, around nine tenths are singletons. Germline CDR1 reads MDHEN; CDR2 reads SYDVKM. The CDR3 has 13 amino acids. After removal of 5 bases from V and 5 bases from J, the junction contained 3 bases not matched to a gene. The V call is TRBV28, the J call TRBJ2-5; TRBD1 agrees at 9 bases. The sequence was collected from a human donor in good health. The sequenced sample consisted of PBMCs. The CDR3 DNA sequence: TGTGCCAGCAGTACAGGGGGCACGGAGACCCAGTACTTC. Translated: CASSTGGTETQYF.